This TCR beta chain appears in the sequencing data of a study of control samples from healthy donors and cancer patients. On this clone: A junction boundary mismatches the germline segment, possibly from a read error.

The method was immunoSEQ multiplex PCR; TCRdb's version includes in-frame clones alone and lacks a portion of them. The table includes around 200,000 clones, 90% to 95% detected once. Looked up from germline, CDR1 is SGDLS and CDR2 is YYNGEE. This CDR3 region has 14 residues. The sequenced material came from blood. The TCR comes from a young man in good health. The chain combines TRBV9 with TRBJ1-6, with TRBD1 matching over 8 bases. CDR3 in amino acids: CTSSVEGTGFPLHF. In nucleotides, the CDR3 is TGTACCAGCAGCGTAGAGGGGACAGGCTTCCCCCTCCACTTT.